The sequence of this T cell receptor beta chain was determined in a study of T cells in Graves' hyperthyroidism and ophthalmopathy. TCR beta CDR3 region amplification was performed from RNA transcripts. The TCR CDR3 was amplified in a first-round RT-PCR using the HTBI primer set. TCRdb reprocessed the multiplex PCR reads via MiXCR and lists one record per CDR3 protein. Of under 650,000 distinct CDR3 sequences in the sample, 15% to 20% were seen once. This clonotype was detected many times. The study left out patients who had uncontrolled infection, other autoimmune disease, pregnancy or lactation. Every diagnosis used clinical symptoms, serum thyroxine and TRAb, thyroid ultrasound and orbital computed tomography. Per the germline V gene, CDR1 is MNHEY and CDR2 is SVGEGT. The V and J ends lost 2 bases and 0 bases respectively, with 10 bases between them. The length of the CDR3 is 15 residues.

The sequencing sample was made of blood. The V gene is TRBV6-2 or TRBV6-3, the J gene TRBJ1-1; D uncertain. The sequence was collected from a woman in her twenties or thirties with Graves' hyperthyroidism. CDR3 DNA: TGTGCCAGCAGTTACGATTGGGGAATGAACACTGAAGCTTTCTTT. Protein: CASSYDWGMNTEAFF.